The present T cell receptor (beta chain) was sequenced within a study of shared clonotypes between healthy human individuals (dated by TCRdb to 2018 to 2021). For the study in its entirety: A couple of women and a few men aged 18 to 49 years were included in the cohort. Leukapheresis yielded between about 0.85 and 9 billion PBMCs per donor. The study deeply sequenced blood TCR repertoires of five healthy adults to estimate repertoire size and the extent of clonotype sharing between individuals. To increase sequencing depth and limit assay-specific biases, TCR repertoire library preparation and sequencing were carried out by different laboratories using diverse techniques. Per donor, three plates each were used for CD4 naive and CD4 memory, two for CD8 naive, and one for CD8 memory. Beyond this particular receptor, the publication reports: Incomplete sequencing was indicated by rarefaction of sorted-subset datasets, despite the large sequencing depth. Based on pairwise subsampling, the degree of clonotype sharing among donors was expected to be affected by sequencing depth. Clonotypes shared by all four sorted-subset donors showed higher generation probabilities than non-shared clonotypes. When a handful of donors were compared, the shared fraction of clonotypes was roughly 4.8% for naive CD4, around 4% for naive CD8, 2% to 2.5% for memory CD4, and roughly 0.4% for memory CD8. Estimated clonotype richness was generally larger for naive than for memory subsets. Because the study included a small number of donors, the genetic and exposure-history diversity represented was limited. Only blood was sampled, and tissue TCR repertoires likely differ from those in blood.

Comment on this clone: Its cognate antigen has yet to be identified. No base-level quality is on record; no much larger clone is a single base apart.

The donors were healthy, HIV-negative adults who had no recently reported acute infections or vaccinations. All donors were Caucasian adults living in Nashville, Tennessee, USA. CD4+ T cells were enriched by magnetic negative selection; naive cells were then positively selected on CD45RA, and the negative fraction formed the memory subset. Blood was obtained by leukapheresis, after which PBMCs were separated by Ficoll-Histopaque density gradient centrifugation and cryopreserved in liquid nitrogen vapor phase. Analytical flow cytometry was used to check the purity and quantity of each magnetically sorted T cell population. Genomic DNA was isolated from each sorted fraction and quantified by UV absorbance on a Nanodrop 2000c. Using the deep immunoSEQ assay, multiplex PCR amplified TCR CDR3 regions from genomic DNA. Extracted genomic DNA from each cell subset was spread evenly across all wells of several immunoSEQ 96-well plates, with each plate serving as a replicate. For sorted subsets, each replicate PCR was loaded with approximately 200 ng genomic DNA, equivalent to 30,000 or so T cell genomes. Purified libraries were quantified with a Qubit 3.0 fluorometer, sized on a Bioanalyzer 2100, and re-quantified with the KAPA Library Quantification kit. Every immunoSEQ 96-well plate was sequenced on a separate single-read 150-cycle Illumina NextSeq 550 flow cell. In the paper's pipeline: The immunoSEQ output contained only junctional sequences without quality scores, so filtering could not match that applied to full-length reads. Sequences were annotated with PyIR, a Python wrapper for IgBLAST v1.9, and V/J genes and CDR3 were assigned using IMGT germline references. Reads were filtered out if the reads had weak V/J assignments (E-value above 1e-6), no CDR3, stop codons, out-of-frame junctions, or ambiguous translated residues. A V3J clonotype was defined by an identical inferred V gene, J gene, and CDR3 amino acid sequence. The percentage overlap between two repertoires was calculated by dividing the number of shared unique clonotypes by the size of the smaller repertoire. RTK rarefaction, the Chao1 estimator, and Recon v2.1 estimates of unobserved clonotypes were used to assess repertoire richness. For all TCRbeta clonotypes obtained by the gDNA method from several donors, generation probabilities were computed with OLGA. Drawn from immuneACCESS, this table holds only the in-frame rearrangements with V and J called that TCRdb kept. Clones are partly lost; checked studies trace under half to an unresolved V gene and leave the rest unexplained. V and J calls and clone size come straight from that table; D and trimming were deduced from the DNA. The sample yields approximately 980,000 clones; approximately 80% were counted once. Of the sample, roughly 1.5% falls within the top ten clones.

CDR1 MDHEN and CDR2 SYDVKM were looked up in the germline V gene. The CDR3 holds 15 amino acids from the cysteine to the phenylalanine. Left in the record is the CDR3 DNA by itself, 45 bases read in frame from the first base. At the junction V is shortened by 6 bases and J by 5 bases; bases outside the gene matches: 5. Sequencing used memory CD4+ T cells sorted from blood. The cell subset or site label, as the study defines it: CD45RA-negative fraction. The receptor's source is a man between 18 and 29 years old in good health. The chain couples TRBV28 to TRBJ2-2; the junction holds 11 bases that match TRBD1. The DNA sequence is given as TGTGCCAGCAGAGGCGGGACAGGGGGGACCGGGGAGCTGTTTTTT. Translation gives CASRGGTGGTGELFF.